The rows below give T cell receptor beta chains drawn from one sample of a study of OX40 agonist ivuxolimab in advanced cancers. Profiling relied on immunoSEQ multiplex PCR, and the TCRdb table lists in-frame clones only, not all of them. The sample records fewer than 40,000 clones, less than 80% being singletons. The sequencing used CD4+ or CD8+ T cells sorted from blood, collected in a trial of the OX40 agonist ivuxolimab. The receptors derive from an adult with an advanced solid tumor such as melanoma, head and neck, liver or kidney cancer. Both conserved end residues are part of each CDR3. The order of the fields is V gene, J gene, CDR3 length, CDR3 protein.

TRBV9	TRBJ1-3	15	CASSGTGKSGNTIYF
TRBV10-3	TRBJ1-3	13	CAIRPEAGNTIYF
TRBV27	TRBJ2-7	16	CASSPSAGDRDYEQYF
TRBV30	TRBJ2-7	12	CAWSKGTAEQYF
TRBV29-1	TRBJ1-1	14	CSVGKGRIDTEAFF
TRBV4-1	TRBJ1-4	13	CASRRQGGEKLFF
TRBV28	TRBJ1-2	14	CASSLSGGNYGYTF
TRBV4-1	TRBJ1-5	14	CASSQRDTNQPQHF
TRBV29-1	TRBJ2-7	15	CSAEGWGAIFREQYF
TRBV11-2	TRBJ2-5	16	CASSWTPPQGRETQYF
TRBV15	TRBJ1-1	16	CATSGEDRGFGTEAFF
TRBV27	TRBJ2-7	14	CASSLAGPWHEQYF
TRBV4-1	TRBJ2-1	15	CASSLGRWGLNEQFF
TRBV9	TRBJ2-3	13	CASSSPVTDTQYF
TRBV7-6	TRBJ1-4	15	CASSLDGTTNEKLFF
TRBV30	TRBJ2-7	15	CAWNPAGTPTYEQYF
TRBV5-1	TRBJ1-4	16	CASRIKGLGLNEKLFF
TRBV9	TRBJ2-3	16	CASSVLPGGPTDTQYF
TRBV30	TRBJ2-3	13	CAWTSGGADTQYF
TRBV5-4	TRBJ1-1	13	CASSPTVGTEAFF
TRBV27	TRBJ1-1	14	CASSLYGEPTEAFF
TRBV5-1	TRBJ2-2	15	CASTRFMVNTGELFF
TRBV7-2	TRBJ2-3	14	CASSLNGYTDTQYF
TRBV6-5	TRBJ2-1	16	CASSSQTGSSYNEQFF
TRBV6-1	TRBJ1-2	13	CASSEDSNYGYTF
TRBV23-1	TRBJ1-3	18	CASSQAISFHPSGNTIYF
TRBV4-1	TRBJ2-7	13	CASGTGGGYEQYF
TRBV28	TRBJ2-1	16	CASSLPGTGVYNEQFF
TRBV6-1	TRBJ2-7	14	CASRRRTPPYEQYF
TRBV5-4	TRBJ1-6	16	CASSSDRGRNNSPLHF
TRBV30	TRBJ1-4	15	CAWSPGYATNEKLFF
TRBV19	TRBJ2-5	14	CASSIEGRRETQYF